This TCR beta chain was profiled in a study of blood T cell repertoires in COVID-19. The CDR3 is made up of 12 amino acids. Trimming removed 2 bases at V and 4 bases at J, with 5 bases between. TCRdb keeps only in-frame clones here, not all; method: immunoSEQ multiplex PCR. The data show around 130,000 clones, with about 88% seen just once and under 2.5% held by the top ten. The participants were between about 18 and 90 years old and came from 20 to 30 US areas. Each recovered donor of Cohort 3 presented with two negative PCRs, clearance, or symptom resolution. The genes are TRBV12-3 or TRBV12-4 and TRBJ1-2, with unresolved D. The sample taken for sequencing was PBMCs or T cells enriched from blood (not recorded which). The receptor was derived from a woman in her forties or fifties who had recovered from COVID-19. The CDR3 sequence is CASSLTVYGYTF. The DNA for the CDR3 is TGTGCCAGCAGTTTAACAGTCTATGGCTACACCTTC.